This entry lists 7 T cell receptor beta chains sequenced from one sample in a study of blood T cell repertoires in COVID-19. Sequenced by immunoSEQ multiplex PCR; TCRdb stores in-frame clones only, minus some. This sample has under 150,000 clones, with more than 70% found just once. Sequencing input: peripheral blood. These receptors originate from a man aged 50-59 years with active or convalescent COVID-19.

For the CDR3, the DNA is TGCAGCGTTGATTCTAGCGGCAACACCGGGGAGCTGTTTTTT. This gives the protein CSVDSSGNTGELFF. The rearrangement uses TRBV29-1 and TRBJ2-2, with TRBD2 matching over 7 bases. CDR3 size: 14 residues. V was pared by 3 bases and J by 2 bases, with 3 bases of the junction left unmatched. Germline CDR1 is SQVTM and CDR2 is ANQGSEA.

Note on this clone: One end of the junction is discordant with germline, which a read error may explain. The V gene is TRBV7-7, the J gene TRBJ2-1, with 11 bases matching TRBD2. CDR1 and CDR2 from the germline V gene are SSHAT and FNYEAQ (reference sequence). This CDR3 comprises 15 residues. CDR3 sequence (DNA): TGTGCTAGCAGCCCGGGACTAGCGGTCTCCAATGAGCAGTTCTTC. The encoded protein is CASSPGLAVSNEQFF.

The table lists this clone with a count of one. This chain joins TRBV5-4 and TRBJ2-3, with TRBD1 identical over 7 bases. This CDR3 is built from 14 residues. Germline CDR1 SGHNT, CDR2 YYREEE (reference sequence). The V and J ends lost 7 bases and 4 bases, in that order; junction bases with no gene match: 9. The CDR3 DNA follows: TGTGCCAGCGGAAAAGGACAGGAATCAGATACGCAGTATTTT. Its protein is CASGKGQESDTQYF.

This clone was counted a few times. The chain links TRBV5-1 to TRBJ1-5, with 8 bases aligning to TRBD1. This CDR3 is built from 13 residues. V lost 4 bases, J lost 5 bases, and 2 bases stayed unmatched. The germline V gene has CDR1 SGHRS and CDR2 YFSETQ. CDR3 sequence (DNA): TGCGCCAGCAGCCAGGGGGCCCATCAGCCCCAGCATTTT. This encodes CASSQGAHQPQHF.

The CDR3 sequence: CASSVVSSGRASSEQFF. In DNA form, the CDR3 reads TGTGCCAGCAGCGTAGTTTCTAGCGGGAGGGCTTCGAGTGAGCAGTTCTTC. V gene TRBV9 combines with J gene TRBJ2-1; 12 bases agree with TRBD2. Germline-derived CDR1 and CDR2 are SGDLS and YYNGEE. The length of the CDR3 is 17 residues. V trimming: 0 bases; J trimming: 9 bases; junction bases outside the gene matches: 10.

This clone was observed a few times. CDR3 in amino acids: CASRPPSGRADTQYF. CDR3 nucleotide sequence: TGTGCCAGCAGACCCCCCTCAGGGAGGGCAGATACGCAGTATTTT. This sequence joins TRBV27 and TRBJ2-3, with 7 bases identical to TRBD2. This CDR3 comprises 15 residues. V trimming: 6 bases; J trimming: 4 bases; junction bases outside the gene matches: 10. CDR1 is MNHEY and CDR2 is SMNVEV in the germline V gene (reference sequence).

V usage is TRBV9 and J usage is TRBJ2-2; 9 nucleotides line up with TRBD1. This CDR3 has 15 amino acids. Germline V lookup: CDR1 SGDLS, CDR2 YYNGEE. After removal of 5 bases from V and 1 base from J, the junction contained 3 bases not matched to a gene. Written as DNA, the CDR3 is TGTGCCAGCAGTAGACAGGGGGAGAACACCGGGGAGCTGTTTTTT. Amino acid sequence: CASSRQGENTGELFF.